This TCR beta chain was retrieved from a study of shared clonotypes between healthy human individuals. Worth noting for this clone: Its cognate antigen is unknown.

A deep-level run was used for the assay. Sequenced by immunoSEQ multiplex PCR; TCRdb stores in-frame clones only, minus some. The table records roughly 1,800,000 clones, roughly 95% of them present only once. The naive CD8 subset, CD45RO-negative cells positively selected for CCR7, excluded terminally differentiated effector memory CD45RA+ cells. Regarding the study as a whole: In several donors, 4.5% to 5.5% of naive CD4 clonotypes appeared in common.

The sequence derives from a young man in good health. The sequenced sample was naive CD8+ T cells sorted from blood.

CDR3: CASSHRGTSYEQYF. As DNA, the CDR3 is TGTGCCAGCAGCCACAGGGGGACCTCCTACGAGCAGTACTTC. This chain joins TRBV27 and TRBJ2-7; 8 nucleotides align to TRBD1. The CDR3 runs 14 residues. Germline V gene lookup returns CDR1 MNHEY and CDR2 SMNVEV (reference sequence). J gave up 0 bases and V 6 bases, and 4 bases lay outside the gene matches.